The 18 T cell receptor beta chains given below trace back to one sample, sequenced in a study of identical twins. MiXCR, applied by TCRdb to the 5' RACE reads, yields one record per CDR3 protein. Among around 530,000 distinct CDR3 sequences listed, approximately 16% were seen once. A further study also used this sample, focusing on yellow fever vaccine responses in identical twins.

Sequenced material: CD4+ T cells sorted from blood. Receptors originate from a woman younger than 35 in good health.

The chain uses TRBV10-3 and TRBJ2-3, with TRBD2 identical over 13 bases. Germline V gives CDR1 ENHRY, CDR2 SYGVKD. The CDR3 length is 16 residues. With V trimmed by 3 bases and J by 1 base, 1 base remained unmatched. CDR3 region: CAISEGLAGGTDTQYF. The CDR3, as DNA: TGTGCCATCAGTGAAGGACTAGCGGGGGGCACAGATACGCAGTATTTT.

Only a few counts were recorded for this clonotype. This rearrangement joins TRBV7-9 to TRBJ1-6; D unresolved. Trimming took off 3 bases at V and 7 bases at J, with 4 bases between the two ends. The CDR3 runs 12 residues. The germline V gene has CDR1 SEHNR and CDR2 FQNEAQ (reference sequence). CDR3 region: CASSLQNSPLHF. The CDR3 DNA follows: TGTGCCAGCAGCTTGCAAAATTCACCCCTCCACTTT.

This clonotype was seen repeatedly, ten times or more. CDR3 coding DNA: TGCAGTGCTAAGATGGCACTGGACGAGCAGTACTTC. As protein: CSAKMALDEQYF. The chain carries TRBV20-1 and TRBJ2-7; D remains ambiguous. The CDR3 covers 12 residues. The germline V gene encodes CDR1 DFQATT and CDR2 SNEGSKA (reference sequence). The V end was cut by 4 bases, the J end by 5 bases, with 12 bases between.

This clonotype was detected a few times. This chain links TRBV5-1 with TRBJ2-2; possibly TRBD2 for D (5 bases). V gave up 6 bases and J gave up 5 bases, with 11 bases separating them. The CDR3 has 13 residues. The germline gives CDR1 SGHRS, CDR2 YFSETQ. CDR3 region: CASKKSGTGELFF. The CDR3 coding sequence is TGCGCCAGCAAGAAGTCGGGGACCGGGGAGCTGTTTTTT.

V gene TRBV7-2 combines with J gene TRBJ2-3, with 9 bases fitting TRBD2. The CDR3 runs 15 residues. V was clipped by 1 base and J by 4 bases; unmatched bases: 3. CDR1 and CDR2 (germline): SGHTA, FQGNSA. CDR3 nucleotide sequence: TGTGCCAGCAGCTTAGTGGCGGGAGGGGCAGATACGCAGTATTTT. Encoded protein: CASSLVAGGADTQYF. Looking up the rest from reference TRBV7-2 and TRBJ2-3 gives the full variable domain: GAGVSQSPSNKVTEKGKDVELRCDPISGHTALYWYRQSLGQGLEFLIYFQGNSAPDKSGLPSDRFSAERTGGSVSTLTIQRTQQEDSAVYLCASSLVAGGADTQYFGPGTRLTVL.

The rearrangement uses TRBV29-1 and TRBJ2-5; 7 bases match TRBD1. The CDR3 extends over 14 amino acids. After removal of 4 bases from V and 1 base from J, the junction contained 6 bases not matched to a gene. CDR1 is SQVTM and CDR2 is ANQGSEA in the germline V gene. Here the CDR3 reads CSVGKGAVQETQYF. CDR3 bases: TGCAGCGTTGGGAAGGGGGCTGTCCAAGAGACCCAGTACTTC. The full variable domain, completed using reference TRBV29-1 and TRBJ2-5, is SAVISQKPSRDICQRGTSLTIQCQVDSQVTMMFWYRQQPGQSLTLIATANQGSEATYESGFVIDKFPISRPNLTFSTLTVSNMSPEDSSIYLCSVGKGAVQETQYFGPGTRLLVL.

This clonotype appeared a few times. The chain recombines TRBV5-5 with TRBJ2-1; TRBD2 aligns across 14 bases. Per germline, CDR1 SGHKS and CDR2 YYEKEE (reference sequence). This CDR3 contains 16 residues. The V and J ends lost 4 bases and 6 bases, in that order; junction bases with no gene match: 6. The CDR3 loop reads CASSLGLAGESNEQFF. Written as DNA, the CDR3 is TGTGCCAGCAGCCTGGGACTAGCGGGAGAGAGCAATGAGCAGTTCTTC.

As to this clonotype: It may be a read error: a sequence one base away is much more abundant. The CDR3 reads CASSFGEGHLTDTQYF. Written as DNA, the CDR3 is TGTGCCAGCTCCTTCGGGGAGGGTCACCTCACAGATACGCAGTATTTT. The V gene is TRBV12-3 or TRBV12-4, the J gene TRBJ2-3; 7 bases are shared with TRBD2. The J segment lost 2 bases and the V segment lost 8 bases, leaving 13 bases of the junction unmatched. The CDR3 has 16 amino acids.

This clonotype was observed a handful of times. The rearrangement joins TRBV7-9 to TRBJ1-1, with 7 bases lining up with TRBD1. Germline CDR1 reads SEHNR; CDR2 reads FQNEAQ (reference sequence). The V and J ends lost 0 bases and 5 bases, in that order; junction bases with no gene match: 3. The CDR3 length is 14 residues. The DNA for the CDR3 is TGTGCCAGCAGCTTAGCGCCAGGGGGTACTGAAGCTTTCTTT. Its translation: CASSLAPGGTEAFF.

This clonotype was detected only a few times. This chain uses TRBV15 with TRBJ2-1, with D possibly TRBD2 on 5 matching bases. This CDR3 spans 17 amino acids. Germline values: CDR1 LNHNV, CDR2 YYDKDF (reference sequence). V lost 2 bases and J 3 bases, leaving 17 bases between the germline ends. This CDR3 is CATSRSWTGNFYNEQFF. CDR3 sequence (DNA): TGTGCCACCAGCAGAAGTTGGACGGGGAATTTCTACAATGAGCAGTTCTTC. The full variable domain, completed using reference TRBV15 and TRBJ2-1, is DAMVIQNPRYQVTQFGKPVTLSCSQTLNHNVMYWYQQKSSQAPKLLFHYYDKDFNNEADTPDNFQSRRPNTSFCFLDIRSPGLGDTAMYLCATSRSWTGNFYNEQFFGPGTRLTVL.

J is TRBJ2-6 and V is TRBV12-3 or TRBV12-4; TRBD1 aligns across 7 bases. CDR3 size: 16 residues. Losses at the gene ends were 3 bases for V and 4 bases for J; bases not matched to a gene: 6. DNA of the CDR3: TGTGCCAGCAGTTTCAAACAGGGGTCCGGGGCCAACGTCCTGACTTTC. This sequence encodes CASSFKQGSGANVLTF.

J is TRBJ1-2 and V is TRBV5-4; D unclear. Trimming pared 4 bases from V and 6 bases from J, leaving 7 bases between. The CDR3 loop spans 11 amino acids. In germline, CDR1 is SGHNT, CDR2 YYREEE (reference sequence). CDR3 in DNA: TGTGCCAGCAGCCTCCTCGATGGCTACACCTTC. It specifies CASSLLDGYTF.

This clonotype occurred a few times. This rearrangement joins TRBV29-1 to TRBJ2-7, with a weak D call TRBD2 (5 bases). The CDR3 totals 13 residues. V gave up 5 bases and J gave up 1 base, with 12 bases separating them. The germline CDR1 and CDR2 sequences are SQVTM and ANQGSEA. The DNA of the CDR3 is TGCAGCGTTAAGAGGGCACATTCCTACGAGCAGTACTTC. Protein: CSVKRAHSYEQYF.

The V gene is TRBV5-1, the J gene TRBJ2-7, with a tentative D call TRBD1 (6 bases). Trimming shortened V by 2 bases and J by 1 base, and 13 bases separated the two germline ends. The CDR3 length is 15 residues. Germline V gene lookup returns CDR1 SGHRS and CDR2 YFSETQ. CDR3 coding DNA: TGCGCCAGCAGCTTTTCCCCCGACAGGTCCTACGAGCAGTACTTC. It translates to CASSFSPDRSYEQYF.

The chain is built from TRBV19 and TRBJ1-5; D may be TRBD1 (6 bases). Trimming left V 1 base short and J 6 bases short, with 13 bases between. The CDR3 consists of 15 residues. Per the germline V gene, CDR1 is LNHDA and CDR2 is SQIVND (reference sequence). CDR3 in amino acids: CASSIGLQGPQPQHF. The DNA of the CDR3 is TGTGCCAGTAGTATAGGACTACAGGGACCTCAGCCCCAGCATTTT.

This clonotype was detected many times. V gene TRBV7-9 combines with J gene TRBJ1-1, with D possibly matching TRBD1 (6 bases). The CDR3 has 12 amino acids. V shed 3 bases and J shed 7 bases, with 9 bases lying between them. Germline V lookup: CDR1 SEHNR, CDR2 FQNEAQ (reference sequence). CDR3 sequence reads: CASSFTGYEAFF. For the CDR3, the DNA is TGTGCCAGCAGCTTTACAGGGTATGAAGCTTTCTTT.

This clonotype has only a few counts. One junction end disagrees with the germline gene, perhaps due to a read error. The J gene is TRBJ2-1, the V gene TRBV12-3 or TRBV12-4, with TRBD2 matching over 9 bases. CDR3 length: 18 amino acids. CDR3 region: CACRKDGLARPINNEQFF. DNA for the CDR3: TGTGCCTGCAGAAAGGACGGACTAGCGCGCCCGATAAACAATGAGCAGTTCTTC.

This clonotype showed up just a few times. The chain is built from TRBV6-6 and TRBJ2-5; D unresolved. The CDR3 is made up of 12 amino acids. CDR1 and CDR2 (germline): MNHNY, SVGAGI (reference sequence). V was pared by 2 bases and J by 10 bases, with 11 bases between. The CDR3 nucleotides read TGTGCCAGCAGTTACAATCCAGGCCGCCAGTACTTC. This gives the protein CASSYNPGRQYF.